A single sample gave rise to the 12 T cell receptor beta chains below, sequenced in a study of radiotherapy plus CTLA-4 blockade in lung cancer. Sequencing was performed with immunoSEQ multiplex PCR; in TCRdb, only in-frame clones are kept and a portion is missing. Altogether 70,000 to 90,000 clones are present, around 81% being singletons, with the ten largest covering approximately 24%. This specimen was peripheral blood, taken from a patient treated with radiotherapy plus ipilimumab. Receptor source: a human donor with non-small cell lung cancer whose response to radiotherapy plus ipilimumab could not be evaluated. Some clones in this sample may be carry-over from other donors' samples.

J is TRBJ2-7 and V is TRBV11-2, with D unresolved. Germline CDR1 and CDR2: SGHAT and FQNNGV. Trimming left V 4 bases short and J 2 bases short, with 15 bases between. The CDR3 spans 15 residues. For the CDR3, the DNA is TGTGCCAGCAGCTCTGTAGAGATGATAGCCTACGAGCAGTACTTC. Encoded protein: CASSSVEMIAYEQYF.

This chain joins TRBV6-5 and TRBJ2-7, with TRBD1 matching over 7 bases. CDR1 MNHEY and CDR2 SVGAGI come from the germline V gene. CDR3 length: 12 amino acids. After removal of 6 bases from V and 6 bases from J, the junction contained 5 bases not matched to a gene. CDR3 nucleotides: TGTGCCAGCAGGATGACAGGGAGCGAGCAGTACTTC. This gives the protein CASRMTGSEQYF.

The rearrangement uses TRBV19 and TRBJ2-3; 8 bases match TRBD1. Germline-derived CDR1 and CDR2 are LNHDA and SQIVND (reference sequence). V dropped 7 bases and J dropped 4; count of bases not matched to a gene: 13. The CDR3 has 16 residues. The CDR3 protein is CASNPGQGRAPDTQYF. DNA of the CDR3: TGTGCCAGTAACCCAGGACAGGGTCGCGCGCCAGATACGCAGTATTTT.

A single count supports this clone. This sequence joins TRBV6-5 and TRBJ1-1; D remains unclear. With 2 bases removed from V and 1 base from J, the gap between germline ends came to 5 bases. This CDR3 is built from 13 residues. Per the germline V gene, CDR1 is MNHEY and CDR2 is SVGAGI. CDR3 in DNA: TGTGCCAGCAGTTACGCGGAGAACACTGAAGCTTTCTTT. The encoded protein is CASSYAENTEAFF.

As regards this clone: At one end, the junction sequence differs from germline, possibly due to a read error. Here the CDR3 reads CASSLGRQGYRENSEAFF. The CDR3 DNA reads as TGTGCCAGCAGCTTGGGACGTCAGGGTTACAGGGAGAACTCTGAAGCTTTCTTT. The chain couples TRBV5-4 to TRBJ1-1; D possibly corresponds to TRBD1 (6 bases). CDR3 length equals 18 residues. In germline, CDR1 is SGHNT, CDR2 YYREEE (reference sequence).

The CDR3 sequence is CASSDGQGDTDTQYF. CDR3 nucleotide sequence: TGTGCCAGCAGTGATGGACAGGGTGACACAGATACGCAGTATTTT. The V and J genes are TRBV6-4 and TRBJ2-3, with 8 bases that match TRBD1. The CDR3 has 15 residues. CDR1 and CDR2 (germline): MRHNA, SNTAGT. Germline trimming cut 3 bases from V and 2 bases from J; bases unmatched to any gene: 4.

This clone came up once. J is TRBJ1-1 and V is TRBV6-1; weak D call: TRBD1 (6 bases). Deletions cut 6 bases from V and 0 bases from J, with 14 bases between. Germline assignment: CDR1 MNHNS and CDR2 SASEGT. The CDR3 totals 15 residues. The CDR3 DNA sequence: TGTGCCAGCAGGCTGAACAGGGTGTTGAACACTGAAGCTTTCTTT. Amino acids: CASRLNRVLNTEAFF.

The rearrangement links TRBV4-1 to TRBJ2-5; possible D gene TRBD1, 6 bases. Germline V gene lookup returns CDR1 MGHRA and CDR2 YSYEKL. V was trimmed by 3 bases and J by 3 bases, leaving 14 bases between them. The CDR3 is 15 residues long. CDR3 coding DNA: TGCGCCAGCAGCCACCACGGGACAAGCAAAGAGACCCAGTACTTC. Its protein is CASSHHGTSKETQYF.

The V call is TRBV6-4, the J call TRBJ1-3; D is uncertain. Germline V gene sequence: CDR1 MRHNA, CDR2 SNTAGT. The V end lost 7 bases, the J end lost 4 bases, and 20 bases lay between the germline ends. CDR3 length equals 16 residues. In nucleotides, the CDR3 is TGTGCCAGCACCCTAACCTTTTTCGTGGAGGGAAACACCATATATTTT. This encodes CASTLTFFVEGNTIYF.

The V and J genes are TRBV6-5 and TRBJ2-7; D possibly corresponds to TRBD1 (5 bases). Germline values: CDR1 MNHEY, CDR2 SVGAGI. V lost 6 bases, J lost 3 bases, and 12 bases lay in between. CDR3 length: 13 amino acids. CDR3 sequence (DNA): TGTGCCAGCAGAAGGCCTGACAGCTACGAGCAGTACTTC. Its protein product is CASRRPDSYEQYF.

This clone appeared many times. The chain is built from TRBV5-8 and TRBJ1-4; no clear D. V lost 3 bases to trimming and J lost 5 bases, with 5 bases between them. Germline V gene sequence: CDR1 SGHTS, CDR2 YDEGEE. The CDR3 spans 12 residues. The CDR3 is CASSSRNEKLFF. The CDR3 DNA sequence: TGTGCCAGCAGCTCGAGAAATGAAAAACTGTTTTTT. Drawing the rest from reference TRBV5-8 and TRBJ1-4, the complete variable domain is EAGVTQSPTHLIKTRGQQATLRCSPISGHTSVYWYQQALGLGLQFLLWYDEGEERNRGNFPPRFSGRQFPNYSSELNVNALELEDSALYLCASSSRNEKLFFGSGTQLSVL.

The rearrangement joins TRBV6-6 to TRBJ2-3; a possible D gene is TRBD2 (6 bases). The CDR3 totals 13 residues. V lost 6 bases, J lost 2 bases, and 9 bases lay in between. Germline V CDR1 and CDR2: MNHNY, SVGAGI (reference sequence). The CDR3 DNA sequence: TGTGCCAGCAGAGCGGGCTTCACAGATACGCAGTATTTT. This translates into CASRAGFTDTQYF.